These 20 T cell receptor beta chains share one sample of origin, sequenced in a study of blood T cell repertoires in COVID-19. The table came from immunoSEQ multiplex PCR; TCRdb's copy has only in-frame clones and leaves some out. The table has hundreds of thousands of clones, 85% seen once. Material for sequencing was PBMCs or T cells enriched from blood (not recorded which). Receptors were obtained from a woman between 25 and 40 years old who had been exposed to COVID-19.

The gene calls are TRBV7-3 and TRBJ2-1; 9 bases line up with TRBD2. J was trimmed by 7 bases and V by 5 bases; bases with no gene match: 6. Germline-derived CDR1 and CDR2 are SGHTA and FQGTGA. The CDR3 runs 14 residues. In nucleotides, the CDR3 is TGTGCCAGCAGCCTAGCGGGGACGGGAAATGAGCAGTTCTTC. This codes for CASSLAGTGNEQFF. The full variable domain, in which reference TRBV7-3 and TRBJ2-1 provide the parts outside the CDR3, is GAGVSQTPSNKVTEKGKYVELRCDPISGHTALYWYRQSLGQGPEFLIYFQGTGAADDSGLPNDRFFAVRPEGSVSTLKIQRTERGDSAVYLCASSLAGTGNEQFFGPGTRLTVL.

The V and J genes are TRBV6-5 and TRBJ2-7, with D hard to call. Trimming removed 8 bases from V and 5 bases from J, with 13 bases in between. Per the germline V gene, CDR1 is MNHEY and CDR2 is SVGAGI. The CDR3 consists of 12 residues. This CDR3 reads CASFQYAHEQYF. The CDR3, as DNA: TGTGCCAGCTTTCAGTATGCCCACGAGCAGTACTTC.

The rearrangement joins TRBV19 to TRBJ2-7, with a tentative D call TRBD1 (5 bases). This CDR3 is 14 amino acids long. The V gene's germline CDR1 is LNHDA and CDR2 SQIVND (reference sequence). The ends were cut back, 2 bases at V and 2 bases at J, with 10 bases in the middle. As DNA, the CDR3 is TGTGCCAGTAGTATAACAGGTTCCCCCTACGAGCAGTACTTC. Its protein product is CASSITGSPYEQYF.

This clone was found once. The V and J genes are TRBV7-5 and TRBJ1-2. TRBV7-5 is reported as a pseudogene. The CDR3 is made up of 17 amino acids. The CDR3 spells CVRSFFGEDPDYFGYTF. The CDR3 bases are TGTGTCAGAAGCTTTTTCGGGGAGGACCCCGACTATTTCGGCTACACCTTC.

J is TRBJ1-1 and V is TRBV6-2 or TRBV6-3; no definite D call. The CDR3 contains 15 residues. Trimming shortened V by 0 bases and J by 2 bases, and 10 bases separated the two germline ends. Germline CDR1 is MNHEY and CDR2 is SVGEGT. The CDR3: CASSYSGRVNTEAFF. As DNA, the CDR3 is TGTGCCAGCAGTTACTCTGGGCGAGTAAACACTGAAGCTTTCTTT.

This chain connects TRBV2 to TRBJ2-7, with D unclear. Trimming shortened V by 3 bases and J by 0 bases, and 6 bases separated the two germline ends. The germline V gene encodes CDR1 SNHLY and CDR2 FYNNEI. CDR3 size: 13 residues. CDR3 DNA: TGTGCCAGCAGTGACGTCTTCTCCTACGAGCAGTACTTC. Its translation: CASSDVFSYEQYF.

The chain has TRBV4-1 and TRBJ2-5; TRBD1 matches 9 bases. Per the germline V gene, CDR1 is MGHRA and CDR2 is YSYEKL. With V trimmed by 4 bases and J by 4 bases, 4 bases remained unmatched. The CDR3 totals 14 residues. In DNA form, the CDR3 reads TGCGCCAGCAGCCCCGGGACAGGGAGAGAGACCCAGTACTTC. It yields the protein CASSPGTGRETQYF.

The chain employs TRBV29-1 and TRBJ2-5; 9 bases map to TRBD2. The V gene end was trimmed by 5 bases and the J gene end by 9 bases; junction bases not matched to a gene: 10. The CDR3 totals 13 residues. Germline V gene data show CDR1 as SQVTM and CDR2 as ANQGSEA. CDR3 nucleotide sequence: TGCAGCGTTACCGGGACTAGCCGGAGTTCCCAGTACTTC. Its translation is CSVTGTSRSSQYF.

The rearrangement links TRBV7-2 to TRBJ1-4; TRBD1 might be the D (6 bases). The V end was cut by 5 bases, the J end by 5 bases, with 18 bases between. Germline loops: CDR1 SGHTA, CDR2 FQGNSA. The CDR3 runs to 16 residues. The CDR3: CASSHNEGVGNEKLFF. The CDR3 DNA sequence: TGTGCCAGCAGCCATAACGAGGGGGTCGGAAATGAAAAACTGTTTTTT.

The gene calls are TRBV7-9 and TRBJ2-3, with D possibly TRBD2 on 6 matching bases. Germline V gene lookup returns CDR1 SEHNR and CDR2 FQNEAQ (reference sequence). The V and J ends lost 6 bases and 4 bases respectively, with 17 bases between them. CDR3 size: 15 residues. The CDR3 coding sequence is TGTGCCAGCAGTTCGGACGGGGGTCTGGCAGATACGCAGTATTTT. This encodes CASSSDGGLADTQYF.

The chain employs TRBV3-1 (or the pseudogene TRBV3-2) and TRBJ2-7; the match to TRBD1 covers 9 bases. The CDR3 runs 13 residues. With V trimmed by 1 base and J by 10 bases, 5 bases remained unmatched. In germline, CDR1 is LGHDT, CDR2 YNNKEL (reference sequence). The CDR3 sequence is CASSQGSGQGQYF. CDR3 sequence (DNA): TGTGCCAGCAGCCAAGGCTCGGGACAGGGCCAGTACTTC.

The rearrangement uses TRBV30 and TRBJ1-2; 12 bases map to TRBD1. The germline gives CDR1 GTSNPN, CDR2 SVGIG (reference sequence). The CDR3 loop spans 14 amino acids. V was pared by 3 bases and J by 6 bases, with 5 bases of the junction left unmatched. The CDR3 region is CAWRMGQGANGYTF. In nucleotides, the CDR3 is TGTGCCTGGAGAATGGGACAGGGGGCCAATGGCTACACCTTC.

The rearrangement joins TRBV30 to TRBJ1-6; D is unclear. This CDR3 has 13 amino acids. Germline V lookup: CDR1 GTSNPN, CDR2 SVGIG (reference sequence). With 1 base removed from V and 5 bases from J, the gap between germline ends came to 6 bases. CDR3 bases: TGTGCCTGGAGTGCTCGTAATAATTCACCCCTCCACTTT. It yields the protein CAWSARNNSPLHF.

This chain links TRBV3-1 (or the pseudogene TRBV3-2) with TRBJ2-3, with 7 nucleotides matching TRBD2. The junction had 9 bases not matched to a gene; V was cut back by 2 bases and J by 7 bases. CDR3 length: 15 amino acids. CDR1 is LGHDT, CDR2 YNNKEL, per germline (reference sequence). CDR3 DNA: TGTGCCAGCAGCCAAAGTAGCGGGCGGGCAAATACGCAGTATTTT. Translated, it gives CASSQSSGRANTQYF.

The genes are TRBV2 and TRBJ1-2; the D is unclear. CDR1 and CDR2 from the germline V gene are SNHLY and FYNNEI. The germline V and J ends were trimmed by 7 bases and 8 bases, with 17 bases remaining between them. CDR3 length: 13 amino acids. CDR3 amino acids: CASIPPVEKGYTF. The CDR3 DNA follows: TGTGCCAGCATTCCGCCGGTGGAGAAAGGCTACACCTTC.

The chain recombines TRBV28 with TRBJ2-1; 7 bases map to TRBD1. Germline CDR1 reads MDHEN; CDR2 reads SYDVKM. J was trimmed by 8 bases and V by 3 bases; bases with no gene match: 13. The CDR3 sequence is 16 residues long. The CDR3 is CASSFIQGVLRDEQFF. For the CDR3, the DNA is TGTGCCAGCAGTTTTATTCAGGGGGTCCTGCGGGATGAGCAGTTCTTC.

The chain combines TRBV10-2 with TRBJ2-5; 10 bases line up with TRBD2. The CDR3 has 14 residues. The germline V gene encodes CDR1 WSHSY and CDR2 SAAADI. J lost 2 bases, V lost 6 bases, and 3 bases had no gene match. The CDR3 loop is CASRTSGPQETQYF. The DNA for the CDR3 is TGCGCCAGCAGGACTAGCGGGCCGCAAGAGACCCAGTACTTC.

This clone was detected a few times. The J gene is TRBJ2-2, the V gene TRBV3-1 (or the pseudogene TRBV3-2), with TRBD2 matching over 13 bases. CDR3 length: 15 residues. The germline gives CDR1 LGHDT, CDR2 YNNKEL (reference sequence). With V trimmed by 7 bases and J by 6 bases, 5 bases remained unmatched. Here the CDR3 reads CASTRTSGRSGELFF. The CDR3 DNA is TGTGCCAGCACCCGGACTAGCGGGAGATCCGGGGAGCTGTTTTTT.

The chain links TRBV29-1 to TRBJ2-7; weak D call: TRBD2 (6 bases). Trimming shortened V by 3 bases and J by 5 bases, and 14 bases separated the two germline ends. This CDR3 region has 13 residues. The germline V gene has CDR1 SQVTM and CDR2 ANQGSEA. CDR3 DNA: TGCAGCGTTGAGCGGGGTGGGATCCACGAGCAGTACTTC. Its protein is CSVERGGIHEQYF.

In DNA, the CDR3 is TGTGCCAGCAGCCCCGGACAGGGGGGAGGAGAGACCCAGTACTTC. Amino acid sequence: CASSPGQGGGETQYF. The chain employs TRBV7-2 and TRBJ2-5; TRBD1 agrees at 10 bases. The J segment lost 4 bases and the V segment lost 5 bases, leaving 7 bases of the junction unmatched. CDR1 and CDR2 (germline): SGHTA, FQGNSA. The CDR3 totals 15 residues.